This TCR beta chain was recovered during a study of T cell changes during pregnancy in multiple sclerosis. This clone was seen once. Libraries were prepared by immunoSEQ multiplex PCR; TCRdb keeps only in-frame clonotypes and omits some of them. The sample yields approximately 49,000 clones, about 91% seen once. The CDR3 runs 16 residues. Germline V gene data show CDR1 as LGHNA and CDR2 as YSLEER. The V gene end was trimmed by 1 base and the J gene end by 3 bases; junction bases not matched to a gene: 2. The input for sequencing was peripheral blood, taken after pregnancy. V is TRBV4-3 and J is TRBJ2-7; 14 bases align to TRBD2. The source is a female donor with multiple sclerosis, enrolled in a pregnancy study. CDR3 residues: CASSQGLAGGLYEQYF. CDR3 nucleotides: TGCGCCAGCAGCCAAGGACTAGCGGGGGGGCTCTACGAGCAGTACTTC.